This passage covers 29 T cell receptor beta chains from one sample sequenced in a study of shared clonotypes between healthy human individuals. The table came from immunoSEQ multiplex PCR; TCRdb's copy has only in-frame clones and leaves some out. The sample shows 780,000 or so clones, 55% to 75% of them seen only once. Material for sequencing was memory CD4+ T cells sorted from blood. The sample's subset: CD45RA-negative fraction. All receptors come from a woman aged 25 to 39 in good health.

This CDR3 is CASSQADFYEQYF. For the CDR3, the DNA is TGCGCCAGCAGCCAAGCGGACTTCTACGAGCAGTACTTC. This sequence joins TRBV4-1 and TRBJ2-7; weak D call: TRBD2 (5 bases). CDR1 and CDR2 (germline): MGHRA, YSYEKL. The CDR3 is 13 residues long. V dropped 1 base and J dropped 3 bases, with 7 bases sitting between them.

A word on this clone: The junction shows a germline mismatch at one end, possibly a read error. The chain employs TRBV10-3 and TRBJ2-7, with 7 nucleotides matching TRBD2. Germline lookup yields CDR1 ENHRY and CDR2 SYGVKD. This CDR3 has 16 residues. CDR3 loop: CAISDPLGAGSSEQYF. CDR3 nucleotides: TGTGCCATCAGTGATCCCCTCGGAGCGGGATCCTCCGAGCAGTACTTC.

The chain has TRBV6-1 and TRBJ2-7, with a weak D call TRBD2 (5 bases). Germline lookup yields CDR1 MNHNS and CDR2 SASEGT. This CDR3 contains 15 residues. Trimming took 6 bases from V and 2 from J, leaving 17 bases between them. CDR3 coding DNA: TGTGCCAGCAGAGACCCCGGGAAGACCCCCTACGAGCAGTACTTC. Protein sequence: CASRDPGKTPYEQYF.

The chain combines TRBV21-1 with TRBJ2-7; the table's TRBD2 call for D was not verified on the DNA. TRBV21-1 is annotated as a pseudogene. This CDR3 region has 14 residues. The CDR3 DNA sequence: TGTGCCAGCAGCAAGGGTACGGGAGTCGACGAGCAGTACTTC. The encoded protein is CASSKGTGVDEQYF.

This clone has only one observation. The V call is TRBV4-2, the J call TRBJ2-3, with 10 bases fitting TRBD2. Per the germline V gene, CDR1 is LGHNA and CDR2 is YNFKEQ. The J segment lost 2 bases and the V segment lost 3 bases, leaving 8 bases of the junction unmatched. This CDR3 has 17 residues. CDR3 nucleotides: TGTGCCAGCAGCCAGAGTCGAACTAGCGGGGTCACAGATACGCAGTATTTT. The encoded protein is CASSQSRTSGVTDTQYF.

The rearrangement uses TRBV6-1 and TRBJ2-3, with D hard to call. This CDR3 has 15 residues. CDR1 and CDR2 from the germline V gene are MNHNS and SASEGT. The ends were cut back, 2 bases at V and 2 bases at J, with 11 bases in the middle. DNA for the CDR3: TGTGCCAGCAGTGAACCTGGGTCTTTCACAGATACGCAGTATTTT. Its protein product is CASSEPGSFTDTQYF.

This chain uses TRBV7-9 with TRBJ2-7, with D possibly being TRBD2 (6 bases). Trimming cost V 4 bases and J 1 base, with 11 bases left between them. The V gene's germline CDR1 is SEHNR and CDR2 FQNEAQ (reference sequence). The CDR3 loop spans 14 amino acids. The CDR3 is CASSSSSASYEQYF. As DNA, the CDR3 is TGTGCCAGCAGCTCGTCTAGCGCATCCTACGAGCAGTACTTC.

This clone was counted ten times or more. This chain joins TRBV7-9 and TRBJ2-1; no definite D call. Germline values: CDR1 SEHNR, CDR2 FQNEAQ (reference sequence). The CDR3 is made up of 12 amino acids. Trimming removed 5 bases at V and 8 bases at J, with 10 bases between. Written as DNA, the CDR3 is TGTGCCAGCAGCCCTAGTTGGTATGAGCAGTTCTTC. Translating gives CASSPSWYEQFF.

This chain joins TRBV19 and TRBJ1-1; unclear D gene. This CDR3 has 13 residues. The V and J ends lost 5 bases and 1 base respectively, with 8 bases between them. In germline, CDR1 is LNHDA, CDR2 SQIVND (reference sequence). For the CDR3, the DNA is TGTGCCAGTAGTTCAAGACAGAACACTGAAGCTTTCTTT. It encodes CASSSRQNTEAFF. Together with reference TRBV19 and TRBJ1-1, the CDR3 gives the full variable domain: DGGITQSPKYLFRKEGQNVTLSCEQNLNHDAMYWYRQDPGQGLRLIYYSQIVNDFQKGDIAEGYSVSREKKESFPLTVTSAQKNPTAFYLCASSSRQNTEAFFGQGTRLTVV.

The genes are TRBV30 and TRBJ1-1; possibly TRBD1 for D (6 bases). V shed 5 bases and J shed 5 bases, with 12 bases lying between them. CDR3 length: 12 residues. The germline V gene encodes CDR1 GTSNPN and CDR2 SVGIG (reference sequence). The CDR3 here is CAWAGGMTEAFF. The CDR3 nucleotides read TGTGCCTGGGCTGGGGGCATGACTGAAGCTTTCTTT.

This sequence joins TRBV4-1 and TRBJ2-3; D may be TRBD2 (6 bases). The germline V and J ends were trimmed by 6 bases and 1 base, with 26 bases remaining between them. This CDR3 comprises 19 residues. CDR1 is MGHRA, CDR2 YSYEKL, per germline. The CDR3 loop reads CASRHSRAKRAGGTDTQYF. CDR3 bases: TGCGCCAGCAGACATTCCCGAGCGAAGCGGGCCGGAGGCACAGATACGCAGTATTTT.

V and J are TRBV7-8 and TRBJ2-7; no clear D gene. Trimming removed 1 base at V and 0 bases at J, with 4 bases between. The CDR3 has 13 residues. Germline-derived CDR1 and CDR2 are SGHVS and FQNEAQ. The DNA for the CDR3 is TGTGCCAGCAGCTTAGGCGTCTCCTACGAGCAGTACTTC. This sequence encodes CASSLGVSYEQYF.

In its sample, this clone was seen many times. The DNA of the CDR3 is TGTGCCAGTATAACCTGGACAGGCAGGAACACTGAAGCTTTCTTT. It encodes CASITWTGRNTEAFF. This rearrangement joins TRBV19 to TRBJ1-1; 7 positions match TRBD1. The V gene end was trimmed by 7 bases and the J gene end by 1 base; junction bases not matched to a gene: 9. The CDR3 runs to 15 residues. Germline V gene lookup returns CDR1 LNHDA and CDR2 SQIVND (reference sequence).

V is TRBV18 and J is TRBJ1-5; the D gene is possibly TRBD1 (6 bases). V was clipped by 3 bases and J by 5 bases, with 11 bases between them. This CDR3 contains 14 residues. The germline gives CDR1 KGHSH, CDR2 LQKENI. The CDR3 sequence is CASSPPGVDQPQHF. As DNA, the CDR3 is TGTGCCAGCTCACCCCCAGGGGTGGATCAGCCCCAGCATTTT.

This clone has only a few counts. V usage is TRBV30 and J usage is TRBJ2-3; D could derive from TRBD1 or TRBD2 (5 bases each). The CDR3 contains 14 residues. Trimming stripped 1 base from V and 2 bases from J, with 10 bases between. CDR1 and CDR2 from the germline V gene are GTSNPN and SVGIG (reference sequence). In DNA form, the CDR3 reads TGTGCCTGGAGTGGGGGGTCTCTCACAGATACGCAGTATTTT. Protein product: CAWSGGSLTDTQYF.

The rearrangement uses TRBV4-1 and TRBJ1-4, with TRBD1 matching over 11 bases. The germline CDR1 and CDR2 sequences are MGHRA and YSYEKL. The CDR3 is made up of 17 amino acids. Trimming removed 9 bases from V and 0 bases from J; junction bases left unmatched: 9. Here the CDR3 reads CASRTPGQGATNEKLFF. DNA for the CDR3: TGCGCCAGTAGAACTCCGGGACAGGGGGCAACTAATGAAAAACTGTTTTTT.

The chain joins TRBV28 to TRBJ1-4; perhaps TRBD1 as D (6 bases). Trimming took off 4 bases at V and 0 bases at J, with 12 bases between the two ends. CDR1 MDHEN and CDR2 SYDVKM come from the germline V gene. The CDR3 totals 16 residues. Here the CDR3 reads CASSSGQGTTNEKLFF. The DNA for the CDR3 is TGTGCCAGCAGTTCAGGGCAGGGGACAACTAATGAAAAACTGTTTTTT.

The rearrangement joins TRBV28 to TRBJ1-4; 7 nucleotides line up with TRBD1. The CDR3 extends over 14 amino acids. Germline V gene lookup returns CDR1 MDHEN and CDR2 SYDVKM. With V trimmed by 6 bases and J by 5 bases, 6 bases remained unmatched. CDR3: CASSLGQKNEKLFF. In DNA, the CDR3 is TGTGCCAGCAGCTTGGGACAGAAGAATGAAAAACTGTTTTTT.

The chain carries TRBV27 and TRBJ1-2; D possibly corresponds to TRBD1 (5 bases). CDR1 is MNHEY, CDR2 SMNVEV, per germline (reference sequence). The length of the CDR3 is 13 residues. V was clipped by 6 bases and J by 8 bases, with 16 bases between them. The CDR3 spells CASRPTGQGGYTF. DNA for the CDR3: TGTGCCAGCAGACCTACAGGTCAAGGGGGCTACACCTTC.

The chain couples TRBV29-1 to TRBJ2-1; 7 bases agree with TRBD2. CDR1 is SQVTM, CDR2 ANQGSEA, per germline. The CDR3 is made up of 14 amino acids. After removal of 4 bases from V and 7 bases from J, the junction contained 10 bases not matched to a gene. CDR3: CSVVPAGLRNEQFF. The CDR3 region has the DNA TGCAGCGTTGTTCCAGCGGGGCTTCGGAATGAGCAGTTCTTC.

The chain uses TRBV6-6 and TRBJ1-3; perhaps TRBD1 as D (6 bases). Trimming left V 2 bases short and J 0 bases short, with 11 bases between. Germline values: CDR1 MNHNY, CDR2 SVGAGI (reference sequence). The CDR3 extends over 16 amino acids. This CDR3 reads CASSYGGGGSGNTIYF. The CDR3 DNA reads as TGTGCCAGCAGTTACGGAGGGGGTGGCTCTGGAAACACCATATATTTT.

This chain connects TRBV5-4 to TRBJ2-5, with 9 nucleotides matching TRBD2. Germline CDR1 and CDR2: SGHNT and YYREEE (reference sequence). V shed 4 bases and J 5 bases; nucleotides not matched to a gene: 15. CDR3 size: 17 residues. Here the CDR3 DNA reads TGTGCCAGCAGCATACGCATAGCGGGAGTAGGGCAGGAGACCCAGTACTTC. Translating gives CASSIRIAGVGQETQYF.

The chain carries TRBV5-1 and TRBJ2-7; 9 bases map to TRBD2. V was clipped by 3 bases and J by 2 bases; unmatched bases: 6. CDR1 SGHRS and CDR2 YFSETQ come from the germline V gene. The CDR3 runs 15 residues. For the CDR3, the DNA is TGCGCCAGCAGCTCTAGCGGGAAAGGAACCTACGAGCAGTACTTC. This translates into CASSSSGKGTYEQYF.

This clone came up a few times. The V call is TRBV2, the J call TRBJ1-2; 8 nucleotides match TRBD1. The CDR3 covers 13 residues. Germline V gene sequence: CDR1 SNHLY, CDR2 FYNNEI. The V and J ends lost 2 bases and 7 bases, in that order; junction bases with no gene match: 3. CDR3 sequence: CASSEQGARGYTF. The CDR3 DNA reads as TGTGCCAGCAGTGAACAGGGGGCGCGTGGCTACACCTTC.

The chain uses TRBV11-2 and TRBJ2-5; D not certain. V shed 5 bases and J shed 5 bases, with 12 bases lying between them. The length of the CDR3 is 13 residues. The germline gives CDR1 SGHAT, CDR2 FQNNGV. The CDR3 nucleotides read TGTGCCAGCAGCCGTACAAACGGGGAGACCCAGTACTTC. It encodes CASSRTNGETQYF.

CDR3 nucleotide sequence: TGTGCCAGCACCCCGACCCTAGCGGGGTTCACAGATACGCAGTATTTT. It encodes CASTPTLAGFTDTQYF. The chain carries TRBV2 and TRBJ2-3, with TRBD2 matching over 9 bases. Germline CDR1 and CDR2: SNHLY and FYNNEI. The CDR3 is 16 amino acids. J was trimmed by 2 bases and V by 7 bases; bases with no gene match: 10.

Notes on this clone: A read error likely explains this, since a far larger clone differs by one base. Other DNA sequences from this sample encode an identical CDR3 as well. The CDR3 bases are TGTGCCAGCAGTGAACAGGGGGCCAGCTCCTACGAGCAGTACTTC. It specifies CASSEQGASSYEQYF. This rearrangement joins TRBV6-1 to TRBJ2-7, with 8 bases identical to TRBD1. Germline CDR1 is MNHNS and CDR2 is SASEGT. V lost 2 bases to trimming and J lost 0 bases; unmatched junction nucleotides: 3. The CDR3 is made up of 15 amino acids.

This chain connects TRBV27 to TRBJ2-7, with TRBD1 matching over 9 bases. J lost 5 bases, V lost 3 bases, and 11 bases had no gene match. The germline gives CDR1 MNHEY, CDR2 SMNVEV (reference sequence). This CDR3 is 16 amino acids long. The CDR3 region has the DNA TGTGCCAGCAGTTTTAGGCCCCCGGGACAGGGAAACGAGCAGTACTTC. Its translation is CASSFRPPGQGNEQYF.

The rearrangement uses TRBV11-2 and TRBJ1-1; no firm D call. This CDR3 has 16 amino acids. The germline gives CDR1 SGHAT, CDR2 FQNNGV. V lost 5 bases to trimming and J lost 4 bases, with 20 bases between them. The CDR3 DNA reads as TGTGCCAGCAGCCTTCTTCGACTGGCCCGGAGCACTGAAGCTTTCTTT. Its protein is CASSLLRLARSTEAFF.